Here is one T cell receptor (beta chain) with its context. V lost 3 bases and J lost 7, with 14 bases in between. The germline V gene has CDR1 SGHNT and CDR2 YENEEA. The CDR3 totals 14 residues. This specimen comes from a study of T cell responses to AZD1222 COVID-19 vaccine. TCRdb's copy holds only in-frame clones and misses some; the assay was immunoSEQ multiplex PCR. The top ten hold around 2% of the sample, which has 130,000 to 150,000 clones, roughly 88% seen once. The receptor was derived from an adult in good health. This specimen was peripheral blood, taken on day 0 of AZD1222 vaccination. The genes are TRBV11-3 and TRBJ2-3; possibly TRBD2 for D (7 bases). The CDR3: CASSFGGQGNTQYF. CDR3 in DNA: TGTGCCAGCAGCTTCGGGGGGCAGGGGAATACGCAGTATTTT.